This T cell receptor beta chain was sequenced for a study of human T cells and chemical hapten exposure. The time point here: patch test 2, 6 weeks after DPC sensitization. The treatment denotes: therapeutic diphenylcyclopropenone sensitization with weekly scalp DPC. Each patch test followed a blood draw. A remark on this clonotype: A much more abundant neighbour one base away suggests this may be a read error.

The CDR3 is made up of 15 amino acids. Germline V lookup: CDR1 SEHNR, CDR2 FQNEAQ (reference sequence). TCRdb called the RACE reads again in MiXCR, with one record for every CDR3 protein. The sample contains 350,000 to 400,000 distinct CDR3 sequences, 6% to 7% of which appear only once. The chain couples TRBV7-9 to TRBJ1-4; 11 bases fit TRBD1. The specimen comprised whole blood, sampled in connection with sensitization to the hapten diphenylcyclopropenone (DPC). This TCR derives from a young woman with alopecia areata. Some clones in this sample may be carry-over from other donors' samples. For the CDR3, the DNA is TGTGCCAGCAGCTTGGGGACAGGGGGAAATGATAAACTGTTTTTT. It codes for CASSLGTGGNDKLFF.